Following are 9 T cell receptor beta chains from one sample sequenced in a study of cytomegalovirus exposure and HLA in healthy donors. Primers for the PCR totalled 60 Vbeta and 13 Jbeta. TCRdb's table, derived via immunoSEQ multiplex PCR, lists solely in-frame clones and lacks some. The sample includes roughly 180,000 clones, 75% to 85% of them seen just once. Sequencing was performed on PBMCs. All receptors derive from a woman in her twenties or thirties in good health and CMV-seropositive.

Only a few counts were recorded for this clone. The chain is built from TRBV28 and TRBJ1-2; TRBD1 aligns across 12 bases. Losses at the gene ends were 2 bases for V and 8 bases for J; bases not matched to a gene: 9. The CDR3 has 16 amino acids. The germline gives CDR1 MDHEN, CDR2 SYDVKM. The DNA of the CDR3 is TGTGCCAGCAGTTTAACCCCTTGGGACAGGGGGCGAGGCTACACCTTC. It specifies CASSLTPWDRGRGYTF.

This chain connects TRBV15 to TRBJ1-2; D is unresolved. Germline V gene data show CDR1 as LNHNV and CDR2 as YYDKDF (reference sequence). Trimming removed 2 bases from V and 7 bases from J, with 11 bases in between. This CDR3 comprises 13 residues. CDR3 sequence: CATSRSDLGGYTF. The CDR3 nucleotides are TGTGCCACCAGCAGATCCGACTTGGGTGGCTACACCTTC.

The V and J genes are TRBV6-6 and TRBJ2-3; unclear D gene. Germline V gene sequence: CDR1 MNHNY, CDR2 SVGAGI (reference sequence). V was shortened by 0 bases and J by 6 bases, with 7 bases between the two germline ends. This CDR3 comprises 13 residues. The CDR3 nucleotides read TGTGCCAGCAGTTACTCGGTGACTGATACGCAGTATTTT. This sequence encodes CASSYSVTDTQYF.

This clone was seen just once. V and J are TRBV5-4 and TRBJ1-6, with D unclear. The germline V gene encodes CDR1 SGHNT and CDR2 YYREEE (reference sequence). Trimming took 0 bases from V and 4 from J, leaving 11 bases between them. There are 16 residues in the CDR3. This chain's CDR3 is CASSLAGRGYNSPLHF. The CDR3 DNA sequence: TGTGCCAGCAGCTTGGCCGGAAGAGGGTATAATTCACCCCTCCACTTT. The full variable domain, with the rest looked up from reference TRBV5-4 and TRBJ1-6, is ETGVTQSPTHLIKTRGQQVTLRCSSQSGHNTVSWYQQALGQGPQFIFQYYREEENGRGNFPPRFSGLQFPNYSSELNVNALELDDSALYLCASSLAGRGYNSPLHFGNGTRLTVT.

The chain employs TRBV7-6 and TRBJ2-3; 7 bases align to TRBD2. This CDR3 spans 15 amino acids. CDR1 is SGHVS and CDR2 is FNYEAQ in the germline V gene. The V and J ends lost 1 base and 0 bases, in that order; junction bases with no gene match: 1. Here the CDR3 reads CASSLEAGSTDTQYF. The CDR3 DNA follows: TGTGCCAGCAGCTTAGAAGCGGGGAGCACAGATACGCAGTATTTT.

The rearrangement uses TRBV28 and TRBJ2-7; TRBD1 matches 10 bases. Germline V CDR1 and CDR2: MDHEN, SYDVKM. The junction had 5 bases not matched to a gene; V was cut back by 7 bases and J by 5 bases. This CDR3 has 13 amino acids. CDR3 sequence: CASTGQGGDEQYF. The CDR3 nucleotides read TGTGCCAGCACCGGACAGGGGGGCGACGAGCAGTACTTC.

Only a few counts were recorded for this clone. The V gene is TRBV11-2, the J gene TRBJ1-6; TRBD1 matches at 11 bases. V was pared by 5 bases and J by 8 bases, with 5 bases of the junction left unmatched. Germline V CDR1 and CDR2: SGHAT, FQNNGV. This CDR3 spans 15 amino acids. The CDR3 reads CASSPWGQGDSPLHF. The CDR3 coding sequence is TGTGCCAGCAGCCCGTGGGGACAGGGGGATTCACCCCTCCACTTT. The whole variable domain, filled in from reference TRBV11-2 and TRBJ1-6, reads EAGVAQSPRYKIIEKRQSVAFWCNPISGHATLYWYQQILGQGPKLLIQFQNNGVVDDSQLPKDRFSAERLKGVDSTLKIQPAKLEDSAVYLCASSPWGQGDSPLHFGNGTRLTVT.

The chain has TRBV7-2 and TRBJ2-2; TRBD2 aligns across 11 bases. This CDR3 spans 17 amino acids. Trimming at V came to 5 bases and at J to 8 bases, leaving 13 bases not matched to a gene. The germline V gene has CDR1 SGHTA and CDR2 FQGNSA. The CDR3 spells CASSPPGLAGGGGELFF. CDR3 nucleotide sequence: TGTGCCAGCAGCCCCCCTGGGCTAGCGGGGGGAGGGGGGGAGCTGTTTTTT.

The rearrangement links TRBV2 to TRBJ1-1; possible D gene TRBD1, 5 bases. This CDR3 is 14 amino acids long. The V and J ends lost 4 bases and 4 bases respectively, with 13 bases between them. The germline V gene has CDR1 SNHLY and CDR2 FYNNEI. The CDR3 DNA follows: TGTGCCAGCAGTGCTGTTGGGGGGGGCACTGAAGCTTTCTTT. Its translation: CASSAVGGGTEAFF.